Listed below are T cell receptor beta chains from one sample, sequenced in a study of blood T cells in healthy people across ages. One entry per CDR3 protein results from TCRdb running MiXCR on the 5' RACE reads. The sample consists of about 1.4 million distinct CDR3 sequences, almost 60% of them appearing once. Sequenced input: blood. The receptors here all came from a man younger than 35 in good health. The CDR3 runs from the conserved cysteine through the conserved F or W. A row's size may be missing; if present it is once, few, many or a size class.

clone size,V gene,CDR3 protein
.,TRBV7-2,CASSPRTRWEYTDTQYF
.,TRBV7-2,CASSLHSARDVYNEQFF
.,TRBV7-9,CASSQGRDNSPLHF
.,TRBV5-1,CASSFAQGRYEQYF
.,TRBV27,CASTPRLGQGVYEQFF
.,TRBV2,CASSDSRYTEAFF
.,TRBV4-2,CASSQGKNGNFYEQYF
once,TRBV20-1,CSANGRAQNEQFF
.,TRBV6-2/TRBV6-3,CASSYSYRGLHF
.,TRBV29-1,CSVEDRRGGNTEAFF
.,TRBV2,CARTQADTQYF
.,TRBV3-1,CASSGPGQVYVGQYF
.,TRBV27,CASREDLSSYEQYF
few,TRBV29-1,CSVFAERSATDTQYF
.,TRBV6-6,CASSRRLTTNDEQFF
.,TRBV7-2,CASGLTREETQYF
many,TRBV27,CASSRGTSGTDTQYF
.,TRBV4-3,CASSHGVWNSPLHF
.,TRBV4-1,CASSQTRGDTEAFF
.,TRBV4-1,CASSHPGQGRWETQYF
.,TRBV3-1,CASSQFLYEQYF
.,TRBV4-1,CASSQDQTGSKTQYF
many,TRBV3-1,CASSRQLGTGQETQYF